Listed here are 21 T cell receptor beta chains from one sample, sequenced in a study of blood T cell repertoires in COVID-19. Assay: immunoSEQ multiplex PCR; the TCRdb copy retains only in-frame clones and omits some. Here the sample spans fewer than 400,000 clones, about 85% being singletons. The sequencing sample was made of peripheral blood. These receptors were collected from a woman under 30 with acute or convalescent COVID-19.

To note about this clone: Other DNA sequences in this sample translate to the same CDR3. The V gene is TRBV6-5, the J gene TRBJ1-2, with 7 bases identical to TRBD1. This CDR3 comprises 13 residues. V shed 6 bases, J shed 2 bases, and the junction held 3 bases outside the gene matches. Germline loops: CDR1 MNHEY, CDR2 SVGAGI. CDR3 coding DNA: TGTGCCAGCAGCCCGGGACAGAACTATGGCTACACCTTC. Encoded protein: CASSPGQNYGYTF.

The chain combines TRBV28 with TRBJ1-5; TRBD1 matches 8 bases. The CDR3 is 12 residues long. V was pared by 8 bases and J by 6 bases, with 3 bases of the junction left unmatched. CDR1 and CDR2 from the germline V gene are MDHEN and SYDVKM. The CDR3 DNA reads as TGTGCCAGCCGGACAGGGCCTCAGCCCCAGCATTTT. It yields the protein CASRTGPQPQHF.

The rearrangement joins TRBV5-6 to TRBJ2-2; D possibly corresponds to TRBD2 (6 bases). Trimming shortened V by 2 bases and J by 5 bases, and 13 bases separated the two germline ends. The CDR3 length is 15 residues. Germline loops: CDR1 SGHDT, CDR2 YYEEEE. CDR3 nucleotides: TGTGCCAGCAGCTTTTTCGGGAGAAGGACCGGGGAGCTGTTTTTT. Protein sequence: CASSFFGRRTGELFF.

This chain's CDR3 is CASRGGSTDTQYF. DNA for the CDR3: TGTGCCAGTAGAGGCGGGAGCACAGATACGCAGTATTTT. The V call is TRBV19, the J call TRBJ2-3, with D possibly matching TRBD2 (5 bases). Trimming stripped 6 bases from V and 0 bases from J, with 7 bases between. CDR1 is LNHDA, CDR2 SQIVND, per germline (reference sequence). This CDR3 has 13 amino acids.

The chain carries TRBV7-3 and TRBJ2-5; 9 bases are shared with TRBD2. The CDR3 covers 14 residues. Looked up from germline, CDR1 is SGHTA and CDR2 is FQGTGA. Unmatched junction bases numbered 5, after V lost 5 bases and J lost 4 bases. The CDR3 nucleotides are TGTGCCAGCAGCCAGAGTAGCGGGGGAGAGACCCAGTACTTC. It translates to CASSQSSGGETQYF.

The chain is built from TRBV7-6 and TRBJ2-2, with a weak D call TRBD2 (5 bases). Trimming removed 1 base from V and 0 bases from J, with 9 bases in between. This CDR3 has 16 amino acids. Germline V gene lookup returns CDR1 SGHVS and CDR2 FNYEAQ. The CDR3 reads CASSLEAGTNTGELFF. CDR3 DNA: TGTGCCAGCAGCTTAGAGGCCGGGACGAACACCGGGGAGCTGTTTTTT.

The chain couples TRBV19 to TRBJ1-1; possible D gene TRBD1, 5 bases. Germline CDR1 reads LNHDA; CDR2 reads SQIVND (reference sequence). V dropped 6 bases and J dropped 8 bases, with 19 bases sitting between them. This CDR3 is built from 14 residues. The CDR3, as DNA: TGTGCCAGTAGCGCCTGGCAGGGTAAAGGGGAAGCTTTCTTT. It yields the protein CASSAWQGKGEAFF.

This clone has just a few counts. J is TRBJ2-3 and V is TRBV28, with TRBD2 identical over 7 bases. The V gene's germline CDR1 is MDHEN and CDR2 SYDVKM. The V segment lost 5 bases and the J segment 5 bases; nucleotides outside the gene matches: 19. The CDR3 runs 18 residues. In DNA, the CDR3 is TGTGCCAGCAGTCTTTCGGGGGAACAAGCGGGATTGGAAGATACGCAGTATTTT. Protein sequence: CASSLSGEQAGLEDTQYF.

The J gene is TRBJ1-1, the V gene TRBV6-5, with TRBD1 matching 9 bases. Germline V gene data show CDR1 as MNHEY and CDR2 as SVGAGI. The CDR3 has 13 amino acids. V lost 5 bases to trimming and J lost 8 bases; unmatched junction nucleotides: 6. In DNA form, the CDR3 reads TGTGCCAGCAGTCGCGGACAGGGGAAGGAAGCTTTCTTT. Translated: CASSRGQGKEAFF.

V is TRBV15 and J is TRBJ1-2; D uncertain. The germline CDR1 and CDR2 sequences are LNHNV and YYDKDF (reference sequence). Between the trimmed V and J ends, which lost 0 bases and 7 bases, there was a span of 21 bases. This CDR3 has 17 residues. The CDR3 sequence is CATSRDLFGEGYRGYTF. The CDR3 nucleotides read TGTGCCACCAGCAGAGATTTGTTCGGAGAAGGTTACCGTGGCTACACCTTC.

This rearrangement joins TRBV2 to TRBJ2-5; 9 bases align to TRBD2. With 7 bases clipped from V and 5 bases from J, the junction kept 8 bases outside the gene matches. Germline CDR1 SNHLY, CDR2 FYNNEI. The CDR3 is 14 amino acids. CDR3 nucleotides: TGTGCCAGCATTCGGAGCGGGAGGATGGAGACCCAGTACTTC. It is translated as CASIRSGRMETQYF.

This chain uses TRBV24-1 with TRBJ1-2, with a weak D call TRBD1 (5 bases). Germline CDR1 KGHDR, CDR2 SFDVKD. With 10 bases removed from V and 3 bases from J, the gap between germline ends came to 14 bases. The length of the CDR3 is 13 residues. The CDR3 DNA sequence: TGTGCCACTTCCGGGGGGGATGACTATGGCTACACCTTC. Translated, it gives CATSGGDDYGYTF.

The J gene is TRBJ2-5, the V gene TRBV10-1; D gene ambiguous. The CDR3 totals 15 residues. Germline CDR1 reads WNHNN; CDR2 reads SYGVQD (reference sequence). Trimming pared 0 bases from V and 5 bases from J, leaving 13 bases between. DNA of the CDR3: TGCGCCAGCAGTGAGTCGAGGTCAGACGGGGAGACCCAGTACTTC. Residues: CASSESRSDGETQYF.

The V gene is TRBV6-7, the J gene TRBJ1-1; 7 nucleotides line up with TRBD1. TRBV6-7 is reported as an ORF; its role is uncertain. This CDR3 has 15 residues. With V trimmed by 4 bases and J by 5 bases, 10 bases remained unmatched. CDR3 bases: TGTGCCAGCAGTTCCCTAGACAGGGAGGTAACTGAAGCTTTCTTT. Its translation is CASSSLDREVTEAFF.

The chain links TRBV19 to TRBJ2-1, with 10 bases fitting TRBD2. CDR3 length equals 17 residues. V gave up 5 bases and J gave up 1 base; unmatched junction bases: 8. Germline V CDR1 and CDR2: LNHDA, SQIVND (reference sequence). DNA for the CDR3: TGTGCCAGTAGTCCCGACCTAGCGGGGGTATCCTACAATGAGCAGTTCTTC. Amino acid sequence: CASSPDLAGVSYNEQFF.

This chain joins TRBV3-1 (or the pseudogene TRBV3-2) and TRBJ2-7, with D tentatively TRBD1 (5 bases). Germline V gene lookup returns CDR1 LGHDT and CDR2 YNNKEL (reference sequence). The CDR3 has 14 residues. V was clipped by 4 bases and J by 4 bases, with 14 bases between them. The CDR3 is CASSPGQGVYEQYF. CDR3 sequence (DNA): TGTGCCAGCAGCCCCGGCCAGGGCGTGTACGAGCAGTACTTC.

The chain combines TRBV5-1 with TRBJ1-1; D remains ambiguous. The V and J ends lost 1 base and 3 bases respectively, with 13 bases between them. Germline lookup yields CDR1 SGHRS and CDR2 YFSETQ. This CDR3 is built from 15 residues. This CDR3 is CASSLQPGTDTEAFF. In nucleotides, the CDR3 is TGCGCCAGCAGCTTGCAGCCAGGCACGGACACTGAAGCTTTCTTT. Based on the CDR3 plus reference TRBV5-1 and TRBJ1-1, the full variable domain is KAGVTQTPRYLIKTRGQQVTLSCSPISGHRSVSWYQQTPGQGLQFLFEYFSETQRNKGNFPGRFSGRQFSNSRSEMNVSTLELGDSALYLCASSLQPGTDTEAFFGQGTRLTVV.

This chain connects TRBV27 to TRBJ2-7; D may be TRBD2 (5 bases). The V and J ends lost 6 bases and 7 bases respectively, with 16 bases between them. The CDR3 extends over 13 amino acids. Per the germline V gene, CDR1 is MNHEY and CDR2 is SMNVEV (reference sequence). This CDR3 reads CASRLTITGEQYF. DNA for the CDR3: TGTGCCAGCAGGTTAACAATAACGGGGGAGCAGTACTTC.

The chain is built from TRBV19 and TRBJ2-5; 13 bases match TRBD2. The V gene end was trimmed by 5 bases and the J gene end by 5 bases; junction bases not matched to a gene: 5. CDR3 length: 15 residues. The germline V gene has CDR1 LNHDA and CDR2 SQIVND (reference sequence). The CDR3 here is CASSETSGRYETQYF. In DNA form, the CDR3 reads TGTGCCAGTAGTGAGACTAGCGGGAGGTATGAGACCCAGTACTTC.

This chain uses TRBV11-2 with TRBJ1-5, with 9 bases lining up with TRBD1. Germline values: CDR1 SGHAT, CDR2 FQNNGV. V lost 1 base, J lost 4 bases, and 5 bases stayed unmatched. CDR3 size: 16 residues. The DNA of the CDR3 is TGTGCCAGCAGCTTAGGGGGACAGGGTGGGAATCAGCCCCAGCATTTT. The encoded protein is CASSLGGQGGNQPQHF. Full variable domain (outside the CDR3, taken from reference TRBV11-2 and TRBJ1-5): EAGVAQSPRYKIIEKRQSVAFWCNPISGHATLYWYQQILGQGPKLLIQFQNNGVVDDSQLPKDRFSAERLKGVDSTLKIQPAKLEDSAVYLCASSLGGQGGNQPQHFGDGTRLSIL.

The chain couples TRBV7-9 to TRBJ1-3, with 7 nucleotides matching TRBD1. From germline, CDR1 is SEHNR and CDR2 FQNEAQ (reference sequence). J lost 7 bases, V lost 5 bases, and 11 bases had no gene match. This CDR3 contains 15 residues. DNA of the CDR3: TGTGCCAGCAGCCCGGCCGGACAGGTTGCGAACACCATATATTTT. The encoded protein is CASSPAGQVANTIYF.